One and the same sample provided the 27 T cell receptor beta chains below, sequenced in a study of T cell responses to AZD1222 COVID-19 vaccine. The table came from immunoSEQ multiplex PCR; TCRdb's copy has only in-frame clones and leaves some out. Among fewer than 130,000 clones listed, more than 85% were seen once. Sample: peripheral blood, taken on day 0 of AZD1222 vaccination. Every receptor here comes from an adult in good health.

This clone occurred once. The chain couples TRBV5-5 to TRBJ1-1; no clear D gene. CDR1 and CDR2 (germline): SGHKS, YYEKEE (reference sequence). Trimming removed 2 bases from V and 4 bases from J, with 12 bases in between. The CDR3 loop spans 14 amino acids. CDR3 DNA: TGTGCCAGCAGCTTCTCGGTTGGTTCCACTGAAGCTTTCTTT. As protein: CASSFSVGSTEAFF.

V usage is TRBV5-4 and J usage is TRBJ2-1; the D is unclear. The CDR3 runs 12 residues. Germline assignment: CDR1 SGHNT and CDR2 YYREEE (reference sequence). The V and J ends lost 0 bases and 7 bases respectively, with 5 bases between them. The CDR3 nucleotides are TGTGCCAGCAGCTTGGGGGGTAATGAGCAGTTCTTC. Amino acid sequence: CASSLGGNEQFF.

This clone was picked up one time. The rearrangement links TRBV7-2 to TRBJ2-7; D is uncertain. Germline V gene data show CDR1 as SGHTA and CDR2 as FQGNSA. This CDR3 has 12 amino acids. Trimming left V 2 bases short and J 6 bases short, with 8 bases between. The CDR3 is CASSLTGPEQYF. The CDR3 DNA is TGTGCCAGCAGCTTAACCGGGCCCGAGCAGTACTTC.

The V and J genes are TRBV5-1 and TRBJ1-6, with D unclear. Germline CDR1 is SGHRS and CDR2 is YFSETQ. The V end was cut by 3 bases, the J end by 6 bases, with 7 bases between. The CDR3 contains 13 residues. CDR3 amino acids: CASSSDGNSPLHF. CDR3 nucleotide sequence: TGCGCCAGCAGCTCGGACGGTAATTCACCCCTCCACTTT.

The chain recombines TRBV7-9 with TRBJ1-2, with D maybe TRBD1 (5 bases). V lost 1 base and J lost 4, with 25 bases in between. Per the germline V gene, CDR1 is SEHNR and CDR2 is FQNEAQ (reference sequence). CDR3 length equals 19 residues. The CDR3 is CASSLGQGRQKSGGYGYTF. The CDR3 nucleotides are TGTGCCAGCAGCTTAGGGCAGGGAAGACAAAAATCTGGGGGCTATGGCTACACCTTC. Combining the CDR3 with reference TRBV7-9 and TRBJ1-2 gives the whole variable domain DTGVSQNPRHKITKRGQNVTFRCDPISEHNRLYWYRQTLGQGPEFLTYFQNEAQLEKSRLLSDRFSAERPKGSFSTLEIQRTEQGDSAMYLCASSLGQGRQKSGGYGYTFGSGTRLTVV.

The gene calls are TRBV28 and TRBJ1-5; 8 bases line up with TRBD1. Germline CDR1 reads MDHEN; CDR2 reads SYDVKM. Trimming took 10 bases from V and 3 from J; bases not matched to a gene: 8. CDR3 length: 14 residues. CDR3: CANPAGQDNQPQHF. CDR3 nucleotide sequence: TGTGCCAACCCCGCGGGACAGGACAATCAGCCCCAGCATTTT.

This sequence joins TRBV28 and TRBJ1-1; 10 bases agree with TRBD1. This CDR3 region has 17 residues. V dropped 5 bases and J dropped 0; count of bases not matched to a gene: 9. Germline values: CDR1 MDHEN, CDR2 SYDVKM. CDR3 DNA: TGTGCCAGCAGTCGTCCCGGGACAGGGGTGATGAACACTGAAGCTTTCTTT. It encodes CASSRPGTGVMNTEAFF.

The rearrangement links TRBV19 to TRBJ2-3; 11 bases align to TRBD2. This CDR3 is built from 17 residues. Germline CDR1 LNHDA, CDR2 SQIVND (reference sequence). Trimming took 6 bases from V and 4 from J; bases not matched to a gene: 12. CDR3: CASSRMIIAGGADTQYF. The DNA for the CDR3 is TGTGCCAGTAGCCGAATGATAATAGCGGGGGGGGCAGATACGCAGTATTTT.

The chain employs TRBV2 and TRBJ2-4; D is perhaps TRBD1 or TRBD2 (5 bases each). The V and J ends lost 6 bases and 2 bases respectively, with 20 bases between them. Germline-derived CDR1 and CDR2 are SNHLY and FYNNEI. The CDR3 sequence is 17 residues long. The CDR3 sequence: CASSPYPWWGSKNIQYF. The CDR3, as DNA: TGTGCCAGCAGCCCCTACCCTTGGTGGGGGTCCAAAAACATTCAGTACTTC.

The chain uses TRBV5-8 and TRBJ2-1, with 7 bases fitting TRBD2. The germline V gene has CDR1 SGHTS and CDR2 YDEGEE. The CDR3 sequence is 15 residues long. Trimming took 4 bases from V and 6 from J; bases not matched to a gene: 10. As DNA, the CDR3 is TGTGCCAGCAGCCCGCGACTAGCTCAGTCCAATGAGCAGTTCTTC. Protein: CASSPRLAQSNEQFF.

This chain connects TRBV28 to TRBJ1-5; 8 bases are a match to TRBD1. CDR3 length: 16 amino acids. Germline trimming cut 5 bases from V and 7 bases from J; bases unmatched to any gene: 13. Germline-derived CDR1 and CDR2 are MDHEN and SYDVKM. The CDR3, as DNA: TGTGCCAGCAGTACGGCAGGGGGCGACCATGGGCAGCCCCAGCATTTT. Its protein is CASSTAGGDHGQPQHF.

The chain carries TRBV5-3 and TRBJ2-7, with D possibly TRBD1 on 6 matching bases. TRBV5-3 carries the ORF label, with uncertain function. The CDR3 sequence is 18 residues long. V dropped 0 bases and J dropped 0 bases, with 19 bases sitting between them. The CDR3 DNA sequence: TGTGCCAGAAGCTTGGTAGAGACAGGCCGGCGCGGCTCCTACGAGCAGTACTTC. Translating gives CARSLVETGRRGSYEQYF.

V gene TRBV30 combines with J gene TRBJ1-2; D remains unclear. The CDR3 covers 11 residues. CDR1 is GTSNPN, CDR2 SVGIG, per germline (reference sequence). V dropped 0 bases and J dropped 8 bases, with 7 bases sitting between them. CDR3 sequence (DNA): TGTGCCTGGAGTGTAAAAGGAGGCTACACCTTC. It is translated as CAWSVKGGYTF.

This clone was detected once. The chain's CDR3 is CATSGSGGYGYTF. In nucleotides, the CDR3 is TGTGCCACCAGTGGATCAGGGGGCTATGGCTACACCTTC. The V and J genes are TRBV24-1 and TRBJ1-2, with 7 bases lining up with TRBD1. CDR1 KGHDR and CDR2 SFDVKD come from the germline V gene. CDR3 length: 13 residues. Trimming removed 5 bases from V and 4 bases from J; junction bases left unmatched: 3.

This clone was observed a single time. The V gene is TRBV7-2, the J gene TRBJ2-5; 14 bases are a match to TRBD2. CDR3 length: 17 amino acids. The J segment lost 5 bases and the V segment lost 4 bases, leaving 9 bases of the junction unmatched. From germline, CDR1 is SGHTA and CDR2 FQGNSA. The CDR3 spells CASSYGTSGRGVETQYF. The DNA of the CDR3 is TGTGCCAGCAGCTACGGGACTAGCGGGAGAGGGGTTGAGACCCAGTACTTC.

The rearrangement links TRBV6-1 to TRBJ2-3; TRBD2 agrees at 8 bases. This CDR3 is built from 12 residues. Looked up from germline, CDR1 is MNHNS and CDR2 is SASEGT. Losses at the gene ends were 6 bases for V and 8 bases for J; bases not matched to a gene: 4. CDR3 residues: CASSPLAGTQYF. The CDR3, as DNA: TGTGCCAGCAGCCCCCTAGCGGGTACGCAGTATTTT.

Only one count was recorded for this clone. The genes are TRBV19 and TRBJ1-4, with TRBD1 identical over 8 bases. Per germline, CDR1 LNHDA and CDR2 SQIVND (reference sequence). After removal of 5 bases from V and 7 bases from J, the junction contained 9 bases not matched to a gene. This CDR3 region has 15 residues. As DNA, the CDR3 is TGTGCCAGTAGTGCCGGCAGGGGGCTTGGTGAAAAACTGTTTTTT. Its translation: CASSAGRGLGEKLFF.

The V and J genes are TRBV5-6 and TRBJ2-1; D gene uncertain. The CDR3 covers 17 residues. Germline CDR1 is SGHDT and CDR2 is YYEEEE. Deletions cut 4 bases from V and 0 bases from J, with 17 bases between. The CDR3: CASSPRVVYSSYNEQFF. Written as DNA, the CDR3 is TGTGCCAGCAGCCCTCGGGTAGTCTATAGCTCCTACAATGAGCAGTTCTTC.

The CDR3 DNA reads as TGTGCCAGCAGTTCGACGGTTTCACCCCTCCACTTT. Residues: CASSSTVSPLHF. The J gene is TRBJ1-6, the V gene TRBV6-2 or TRBV6-3; D is uncertain. With 4 bases removed from V and 9 bases from J, the gap between germline ends came to 7 bases. Germline CDR1 is MNHEY and CDR2 is SVGEGT. This CDR3 has 12 amino acids.

The chain is built from TRBV7-2 and TRBJ2-3; no clear D gene. Germline CDR1 reads SGHTA; CDR2 reads FQGNSA. Deletions cut 7 bases from V and 1 base from J, with 12 bases between. The CDR3 totals 14 residues. Written as DNA, the CDR3 is TGTGCCAGCACTCCGGTAGTGGGCACAGATACGCAGTATTTT. Its translation: CASTPVVGTDTQYF.

The V call is TRBV7-9, the J call TRBJ2-5; perhaps TRBD1 as D (6 bases). The CDR3 totals 16 residues. Germline assignment: CDR1 SEHNR and CDR2 FQNEAQ (reference sequence). Trimming pared 5 bases from V and 1 base from J, leaving 17 bases between. In nucleotides, the CDR3 is TGTGCCAGCAGCGTAGGGGGATCGGCTACCCAAGAGACCCAGTACTTC. Its protein product is CASSVGGSATQETQYF.

This chain joins TRBV5-5 and TRBJ2-1, with D possibly TRBD2 on 6 matching bases. CDR1 and CDR2 (germline): SGHKS, YYEKEE (reference sequence). Trimming took 0 bases from V and 1 from J, leaving 8 bases between them. This CDR3 contains 15 residues. CDR3 DNA: TGTGCCAGCAGCTTGGTGGCGGGGTCCTACAATGAGCAGTTCTTC. Residues: CASSLVAGSYNEQFF.

V gene TRBV30 combines with J gene TRBJ1-1, with 7 bases that match TRBD1. Trimming cost V 4 bases and J 1 base; bases outside gene matches: 6. There are 14 residues in the CDR3. Germline V gene sequence: CDR1 GTSNPN, CDR2 SVGIG (reference sequence). The CDR3 loop reads CAWNPGQRNTEAFF. DNA for the CDR3: TGTGCCTGGAATCCGGGACAGCGGAACACTGAAGCTTTCTTT.

The rearrangement joins TRBV12-5 to TRBJ1-4; TRBD1 matches at 9 bases. J lost 7 bases, V lost 5 bases, and 8 bases had no gene match. Per the germline V gene, CDR1 is LGHNT and CDR2 is FRNRAP. The CDR3 has 15 residues. The CDR3: CASGLGTGSSEKLFF. The CDR3, as DNA: TGTGCTAGTGGTCTCGGGACAGGGAGTTCTGAAAAACTGTTTTTT.

The chain joins TRBV27 to TRBJ2-6, with 8 bases that match TRBD1. CDR3 size: 17 residues. Germline-derived CDR1 and CDR2 are MNHEY and SMNVEV (reference sequence). V gave up 5 bases and J gave up 1 base; unmatched junction bases: 7. The CDR3 sequence: CASSGRTGRSGANVLTF. The CDR3 coding sequence is TGTGCCAGCAGTGGAAGGACAGGGAGGTCTGGGGCCAACGTCCTGACTTTC.

The chain employs TRBV7-9 and TRBJ1-1, with D hard to call. V was clipped by 6 bases and J by 3 bases, with 5 bases between them. Germline V CDR1 and CDR2: SEHNR, FQNEAQ (reference sequence). The CDR3 has 11 residues. CDR3 in amino acids: CASRGDTEAFF. CDR3 sequence (DNA): TGTGCCAGCAGGGGAGACACTGAAGCTTTCTTT.

The J gene is TRBJ2-5, the V gene TRBV15; a possible D gene is TRBD2 (5 bases). CDR1 LNHNV and CDR2 YYDKDF come from the germline V gene (reference sequence). This CDR3 has 16 amino acids. Trimming stripped 4 bases from V and 1 base from J, with 16 bases between. In DNA, the CDR3 is TGTGCCACCAGCATTGGTCTAGCTTCGGGCCAAGAGACCCAGTACTTC. This gives the protein CATSIGLASGQETQYF.